A single T cell receptor (beta chain) is shown here with its context. Its antigen remains undetermined. Base qualities are not provided; no much larger clone lies one nucleotide away. This entry belongs to a study of blood T cell repertoires in COVID-19 (dated by TCRdb to the early 2020s). In the study overall: Samples covering the acute and convalescent phases of COVID-19 were provided by collaborators in the United States, Italy and Spain. The material from the prospective study consisted of cDNA or gDNA derived from T cells, B-cell-depleted T cells, or PBMCs. Subjects who had been exposed to COVID-19, were actively infected with it, or had recovered from it provided the deeply sampled blood TCRbeta repertoires that made up the dataset. The repertoires were released in a freely available public database meant as a resource for research on the immune response to SARS-CoV-2. Samples were obtained from the ongoing ImmuneRACE study (first 160 participants) and from some 1,300 subjects provided by 6 global collaborators. Sample metadata almost always included a de-identified subject ID, COVID-19 status, age in years and sex. Where HLA class I and class II types were available, the types were taken from metadata supplied by the sample provider, not from assay-based typing. The investigation overall reported the following: The quantity of clinical and demographic metadata differed by source and by participant and was supplied without curation.

TCRbeta CDR3 regions were amplified from genomic DNA using the immunoSEQ Assay, a bias-controlled multiplex PCR. Per the source publication's procedure: The number of nucleated cells in each sample was estimated by amplification of reference gene primers within the assay. To quantify the absolute abundance of each unique TCRbeta CDR3 rearrangement, sequence reads were collapsed and filtered. For each sample, productive Simpson clonality was calculated as the square root of Simpson's diversity index over productive rearrangements. Imported from immuneACCESS, the table was reduced by TCRdb to in-frame sequences with V and J called. These copies leave out some clones; in studies compared against another copy, an unresolved V gene accounts for under half, and the cause of the remainder is not known. That table furnishes V, J and clone size, whereas the DNA furnished D and trimming. This sample is represented by roughly 160,000 clones; around 80% of them were singletons. Jointly, the top ten make up about 12% of the sample.

In the prospective study, participants were about 18 to 90 years old, resided in under 30 geographic areas of the United States, and were enrolled through a virtual design. Cohort assignment in the prospective study relied on participant-reported clinical history from a screening survey and a study questionnaire. For ImmuneRACE Cohort 3, a participant was defined as recovered based on two consecutive negative NP/OP PCR tests, clearance by a healthcare professional, or resolution of symptoms. In the prospective study, whole blood, serum and a nasopharyngeal or oropharyngeal swab were collected from each participant by mobile phlebotomists. Prospective study participants could optionally give additional blood draws and questionnaires over an approximately 2-month period. Before DNA extraction, blood samples from the prospective study were shipped at room temperature or frozen. The origin of this receptor is a man over 45 who had recovered from COVID-19. Sequencing input: PBMCs or T cells enriched from blood (not recorded which).

The CDR3 is CASSLASHTGELFF. The DNA sequence is given as TGTGCCAGTAGTTTGGCTTCACACACCGGGGAGCTGTTTTTT. The rearrangement joined TRBV19 to TRBJ2-2, with the D gene not clear enough to name. CDR1 LNHDA and CDR2 SQIVND are derived from the germline V gene (reference sequence). V was cut back by 5 bases and J by 3 bases, leaving a gap of 10 bases between them. Counted from cysteine to phenylalanine, this CDR3 has 14 amino acids. CDR3 DNA only is kept here, 42 bases in frame from base 1.